This entry lists 15 T cell receptor beta chains sequenced from one sample in a study of T-cell reconstitution after alpha-beta-depleted transplantation in children. Unique molecular identifiers tagged the TCRbeta library. TCRdb reprocessed the PCR reads with MiXCR, giving one entry per CDR3 protein. The table has about 350,000 distinct CDR3 sequences, 10% to 15% seen once. The sample in question was PBMCs, obtained from the stem cell graft. These receptor sequences come from a human donor who donated a stem cell graft to a child with Fanconi anemia.

The rearrangement links TRBV20-1 to TRBJ1-1, with D tentatively TRBD1 (5 bases). Per germline, CDR1 DFQATT and CDR2 SNEGSKA (reference sequence). This CDR3 region has 13 residues. The V end was cut by 5 bases, the J end by 4 bases, with 14 bases between. CDR3 protein: CSAPHRGGTEAFF. CDR3 nucleotides: TGCAGTGCTCCGCACCGGGGGGGCACTGAAGCTTTCTTT.

The J gene is TRBJ1-2, the V gene TRBV5-1; TRBD1 agrees at 10 bases. CDR3 length: 17 residues. With V trimmed by 4 bases and J by 2 bases, 11 bases remained unmatched. Germline values: CDR1 SGHRS, CDR2 YFSETQ. CDR3 coding DNA: TGCGCCAGCAGCCGCACCTACCCGGGACAGGGGAACTATGGCTACACCTTC. Amino acid sequence: CASSRTYPGQGNYGYTF.

This sequence joins TRBV4-3 and TRBJ2-7; 8 bases agree with TRBD1. This CDR3 spans 15 amino acids. The junction had 3 bases not matched to a gene; V was cut back by 0 bases and J by 2 bases. Germline V gene data show CDR1 as LGHNA and CDR2 as YSLEER. CDR3 sequence: CASSQDRTGTYEQYF. CDR3 in DNA: TGCGCCAGCAGCCAAGATAGGACAGGGACCTACGAGCAGTACTTC.

The chain carries TRBV4-2 and TRBJ2-2; 7 nucleotides agree with TRBD2. The germline V gene encodes CDR1 LGHNA and CDR2 YNFKEQ. There are 18 residues in the CDR3. Trimming cost V 0 bases and J 3 bases; bases outside gene matches: 10. The CDR3 DNA reads TGTGCCAGCAGCCAAGATAGCCCCAGGACTAGTTACACCGGGGAGCTGTTTTTT. Translation: CASSQDSPRTSYTGELFF.

V gene TRBV7-2 combines with J gene TRBJ2-1, with TRBD1 matching over 8 bases. This CDR3 has 16 residues. V lost 5 bases, J lost 5 bases, and 11 bases stayed unmatched. From germline, CDR1 is SGHTA and CDR2 FQGNSA. The chain's CDR3 is CASSSKTGVIDNEQFF. DNA of the CDR3: TGTGCCAGCAGCAGCAAGACAGGGGTAATCGACAATGAGCAGTTCTTC.

This clonotype was observed a few times. The J gene is TRBJ2-1, the V gene TRBV27; D unresolved. The CDR3 length is 18 residues. Germline values: CDR1 MNHEY, CDR2 SMNVEV (reference sequence). V gave up 3 bases and J gave up 8 bases, with 26 bases separating them. CDR3 nucleotide sequence: TGTGCCAGCAGTTTTTCCCCTCTAGGGATTACATCCAGCGATGAGCAGTTCTTC. Translation: CASSFSPLGITSSDEQFF.

The rearrangement joins TRBV5-1 to TRBJ2-2, with a possible D match to TRBD2 (5 bases). V lost 5 bases and J 6 bases, leaving 14 bases between the germline ends. The CDR3 spans 14 residues. Germline CDR1 and CDR2: SGHRS and YFSETQ. DNA for the CDR3: TGCGCCAGCAGTCAGGTTGGAGGACCCGGGGAGCTGTTTTTT. Translated: CASSQVGGPGELFF.

This sequence joins TRBV6-5 and TRBJ2-2; D not resolved. V was cut by 3 bases and J by 0 bases, with 8 bases left in between. Per germline, CDR1 MNHEY and CDR2 SVGAGI. The CDR3 has 15 amino acids. In DNA form, the CDR3 reads TGTGCCAGCAGTTATTACAGCCCGAACACCGGGGAGCTGTTTTTT. Translating gives CASSYYSPNTGELFF.

This chain connects TRBV12-3 or TRBV12-4 to TRBJ2-2, with 8 bases that match TRBD2. V lost 6 bases to trimming and J lost 4 bases; unmatched junction nucleotides: 10. CDR3 length equals 16 residues. This CDR3 is CASSFTGGAGTGELFF. As DNA, the CDR3 is TGTGCCAGCAGCTTCACGGGGGGGGCTGGCACCGGGGAGCTGTTTTTT.

V is TRBV29-1 and J is TRBJ2-1; D is unclear. V lost 4 bases and J lost 6, with 25 bases in between. Germline V lookup: CDR1 SQVTM, CDR2 ANQGSEA. This CDR3 has 17 residues. This CDR3 reads CSVVFISLTSPGNEQFF. The CDR3 DNA reads as TGCAGCGTTGTTTTTATCTCTCTGACCTCCCCGGGCAATGAGCAGTTCTTC.

The chain carries TRBV4-3 and TRBJ2-6, with 8 bases fitting TRBD1. The V segment lost 3 bases and the J segment 3 bases; nucleotides outside the gene matches: 4. CDR3 size: 16 residues. Germline loops: CDR1 LGHNA, CDR2 YSLEER. The CDR3 DNA sequence: TGCGCCAGCAGCCAGCAGGGGGCTAGTGGGGCCAACGTCCTGACTTTC. This sequence encodes CASSQQGASGANVLTF.

This clonotype was seen at least ten times. This chain links TRBV12-3 or TRBV12-4 with TRBJ2-5; D is perhaps TRBD2 (5 bases). Deletions cut 6 bases from V and 1 base from J, with 15 bases between. The CDR3 is 15 amino acids. Here the CDR3 reads CASSRTGGTQETQYF. Written as DNA, the CDR3 is TGTGCCAGCAGCCGTACCGGAGGAACCCAAGAGACCCAGTACTTC.

This clonotype showed up many times. The gene calls are TRBV20-1 and TRBJ1-1, with a possible D match to TRBD1 (6 bases). The germline gives CDR1 DFQATT, CDR2 SNEGSKA (reference sequence). The V end lost 0 bases, the J end lost 3 bases, and 11 bases lay between the germline ends. The CDR3 consists of 14 residues. The CDR3 is CSARDTGTYTEAFF. The DNA for the CDR3 is TGCAGTGCTAGAGATACCGGGACATACACTGAAGCTTTCTTT.

This clonotype has a handful of counts. The chain recombines TRBV12-3 or TRBV12-4 with TRBJ2-1; 9 nucleotides match TRBD1. Trimming took 7 bases from V and 3 from J; bases not matched to a gene: 7. The CDR3 contains 15 residues. The CDR3 here is CASTLGQGHYNEQFF. The CDR3 DNA reads as TGTGCCAGCACCCTGGGACAGGGTCACTACAATGAGCAGTTCTTC.

This clonotype was observed a few times. The rearrangement uses TRBV29-1 and TRBJ1-1; no reliable D call. Germline V gene lookup returns CDR1 SQVTM and CDR2 ANQGSEA. CDR3 length: 13 amino acids. The V gene lost 2 bases and the J gene lost 0 bases, with 7 bases spanning the gap. The CDR3 spells CSVEIGMNTEAFF. Here the CDR3 DNA reads TGCAGCGTTGAAATAGGCATGAACACTGAAGCTTTCTTT.